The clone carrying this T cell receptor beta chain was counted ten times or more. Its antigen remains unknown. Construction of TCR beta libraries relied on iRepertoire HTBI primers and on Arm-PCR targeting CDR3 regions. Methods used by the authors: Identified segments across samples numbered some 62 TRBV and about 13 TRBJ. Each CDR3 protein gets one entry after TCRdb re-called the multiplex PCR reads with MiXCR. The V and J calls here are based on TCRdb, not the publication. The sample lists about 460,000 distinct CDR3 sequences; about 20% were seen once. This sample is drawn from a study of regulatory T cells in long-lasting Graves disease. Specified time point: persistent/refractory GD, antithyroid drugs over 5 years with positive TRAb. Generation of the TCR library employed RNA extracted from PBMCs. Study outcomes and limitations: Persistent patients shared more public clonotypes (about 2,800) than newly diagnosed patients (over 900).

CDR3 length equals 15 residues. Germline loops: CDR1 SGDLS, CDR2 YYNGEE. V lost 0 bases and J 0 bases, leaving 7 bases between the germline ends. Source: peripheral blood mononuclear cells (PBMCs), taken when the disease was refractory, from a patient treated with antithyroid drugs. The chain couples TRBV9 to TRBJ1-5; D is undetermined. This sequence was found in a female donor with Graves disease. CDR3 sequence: CASSVEGYSNQPQHF. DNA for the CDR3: TGTGCCAGCAGCGTAGAAGGGTATAGCAATCAGCCCCAGCATTTT.